These 21 T cell receptor beta chains were sequenced from one sample in a study of T cells in Graves' hyperthyroidism and ophthalmopathy. Researchers amplified the TCR beta CDR3 regions from RNA transcripts. The TCR CDR3 first-round RT-PCR relied on the HTBI primer set. TCRdb reanalysed the multiplex PCR reads using MiXCR and keeps one entry per CDR3 protein. The sample shows around 490,000 distinct CDR3 sequences, just under 20% of them seen only once. Sequencing was carried out using blood. The receptor set was obtained from a middle-aged man with Graves' ophthalmopathy.

The V call is TRBV7-8, the J call TRBJ2-4; D ambiguous. The CDR3 is 14 residues long. The ends were cut back, 2 bases at V and 6 bases at J, with 11 bases in the middle. The V gene's germline CDR1 is SGHVS and CDR2 FQNEAQ. In DNA, the CDR3 is TGTGCCAGCAGCTTAAATCTATTAAGAAACATTCAGTACTTC. Residues: CASSLNLLRNIQYF.

The V and J genes are TRBV20-1 and TRBJ2-4, with D perhaps TRBD2 (5 bases). The ends were cut back, 5 bases at V and 0 bases at J, with 14 bases in the middle. The CDR3 totals 15 residues. Germline V gene data show CDR1 as DFQATT and CDR2 as SNEGSKA (reference sequence). The CDR3 sequence is CSAPNVREAKNIQYF. The CDR3, as DNA: TGCAGTGCTCCAAACGTCCGGGAAGCCAAAAACATTCAGTACTTC.

This clonotype was counted at least ten times. The rearrangement uses TRBV20-1 and TRBJ1-1, with TRBD1 as a possible D gene (5 bases). The CDR3 totals 13 residues. V was pared by 2 bases and J by 4 bases, with 11 bases between. Germline CDR1 is DFQATT and CDR2 is SNEGSKA (reference sequence). The CDR3 spells CSARSGTATEAFF. The CDR3 DNA sequence: TGCAGTGCTAGATCAGGGACGGCCACTGAAGCTTTCTTT.

CDR3 nucleotides: TGTGCCAGCGGGACAGGGGGCACATATGGCTACACCTTC. This translates into CASGTGGTYGYTF. This rearrangement joins TRBV3-1 to TRBJ1-2, with TRBD1 matching over 12 bases. The ends lost 8 bases at V and 5 bases at J; junction bases unmatched: 3. Germline CDR1 LGHDT, CDR2 YNNKEL (reference sequence). This CDR3 region has 13 residues.

This clonotype was picked up a small number of times. The gene calls are TRBV5-5 and TRBJ1-1; D is unclear. The CDR3 spans 13 residues. V lost 0 bases, J lost 8 bases, and 11 bases lay in between. The germline CDR1 and CDR2 sequences are SGHKS and YYEKEE (reference sequence). The CDR3 spells CASSLGAAYEAFF. As DNA, the CDR3 is TGTGCCAGCAGCTTGGGGGCAGCCTACGAAGCTTTCTTT.

This clonotype appeared many times. V gene TRBV11-3 combines with J gene TRBJ2-1, with TRBD1 as a possible D gene (6 bases). The ends were cut back, 5 bases at V and 8 bases at J, with 10 bases in the middle. The CDR3 extends over 12 amino acids. The germline V gene encodes CDR1 SGHNT and CDR2 YENEEA. The CDR3 coding sequence is TGTGCCAGCAGCATTAACAGGGATGAGCAGTTCTTC. Its translation is CASSINRDEQFF.

The chain combines TRBV10-3 with TRBJ1-4; TRBD1 agrees at 9 bases. CDR1 is ENHRY and CDR2 is SYGVKD in the germline V gene. The V segment lost 3 bases and the J segment 8 bases; nucleotides outside the gene matches: 4. The CDR3 totals 14 residues. CDR3 loop: CAISEGQGTEKLFF. The CDR3 region has the DNA TGTGCCATCAGTGAAGGACAGGGGACCGAAAAACTGTTTTTT.

This clonotype was detected many times. V is TRBV18 and J is TRBJ1-3; possibly TRBD1 for D (6 bases). The length of the CDR3 is 14 residues. Germline CDR1 KGHSH, CDR2 LQKENI. V lost 3 bases and J lost 7, with 13 bases in between. The CDR3 coding sequence is TGTGCCAGCTCACCCCAGGGGAATGGGAACACCATATATTTT. This sequence encodes CASSPQGNGNTIYF.

J is TRBJ2-2 and V is TRBV10-3, with unresolved D. Trimming removed 2 bases at V and 0 bases at J, with 4 bases between. Germline lookup yields CDR1 ENHRY and CDR2 SYGVKD. This CDR3 region has 14 residues. This CDR3 is CAISESANTGELFF. As DNA, the CDR3 is TGTGCCATCAGTGAGAGTGCGAACACCGGGGAGCTGTTTTTT.

This clonotype has a handful of counts. This sequence joins TRBV7-2 and TRBJ1-6; D is ambiguous. V was shortened by 3 bases and J by 2 bases, with 11 bases between the two germline ends. Germline V gene sequence: CDR1 SGHTA, CDR2 FQGNSA. The CDR3 consists of 16 residues. The CDR3 nucleotides are TGTGCCAGCAGCTTGACCGCCTTGGCCTATAATTCACCCCTCCACTTT. Its protein product is CASSLTALAYNSPLHF.

Concerning this clonotype itself: As the CDR3 is not closed by the conserved phenylalanine or tryptophan, this likely results from a read error. The rearrangement joins TRBV18 to TRBJ2-5; 7 nucleotides align to TRBD1. CDR1 is KGHSH, CDR2 LQKENI, per germline. V lost 8 bases and J lost 2; bases outside the gene matches: 5. The CDR3 has 13 amino acids. The CDR3 region is CASRDSSQETQYL. In nucleotides, the CDR3 is TGTGCCAGCCGGGACAGCTCTCAAGAGACCCAGTACCTC.

This chain uses TRBV18 with TRBJ2-7; 13 bases agree with TRBD2. The CDR3 totals 18 residues. CDR1 and CDR2 (germline): KGHSH, LQKENI. The V and J ends lost 4 bases and 2 bases, in that order; junction bases with no gene match: 11. CDR3 sequence: CASSQERLAGGTTYEQYF. DNA for the CDR3: TGTGCCAGCTCACAAGAGAGACTAGCGGGAGGAACCACCTACGAGCAGTACTTC.

In this sample, this clonotype turned up many times. The CDR3 loop is CASSRTSGRYNEQFF. In DNA form, the CDR3 reads TGTGCCAGCAGTCGGACTAGCGGGAGATATAATGAGCAGTTCTTC. This chain connects TRBV2 to TRBJ2-1; 13 bases align to TRBD2. The length of the CDR3 is 15 residues. V shed 5 bases and J 7 bases; nucleotides not matched to a gene: 5. CDR1 and CDR2 (germline): SNHLY, FYNNEI.

This clonotype has just one count. This sequence joins TRBV6-2 or TRBV6-3 and TRBJ1-2; 10 positions agree with TRBD1. From germline, CDR1 is MNHEY and CDR2 SVGEGT. This CDR3 has 16 amino acids. The V segment lost 6 bases and the J segment 5 bases; nucleotides outside the gene matches: 12. The CDR3 here is CASSHTPRGQGYGYTF. Here the CDR3 DNA reads TGTGCCAGCAGCCATACACCACGGGGACAGGGGTATGGCTACACCTTC.

This clonotype was observed at least ten times. The chain is built from TRBV18 and TRBJ2-1; possibly TRBD1 or TRBD2 for D (6 bases each). Germline lookup yields CDR1 KGHSH and CDR2 LQKENI. Trimming removed 0 bases from V and 9 bases from J, with 9 bases in between. The CDR3 extends over 13 amino acids. The CDR3 is CASSPPSGAEQFF. CDR3 nucleotide sequence: TGTGCCAGCTCACCACCGTCGGGGGCTGAGCAGTTCTTC.

This sequence joins TRBV24-1 and TRBJ2-1, with a weak D call TRBD2 (6 bases). V dropped 9 bases and J dropped 4 bases, with 18 bases sitting between them. This CDR3 is 15 amino acids long. The germline CDR1 and CDR2 sequences are KGHDR and SFDVKD. CDR3 DNA: TGTGCCACCGCAGAGGAGGGTTGGGAATACAATGAGCAGTTCTTC. Translation: CATAEEGWEYNEQFF.

The chain couples TRBV19 to TRBJ1-6; TRBD1 agrees at 7 bases. CDR3 length equals 14 residues. Unmatched junction bases numbered 7, after V lost 4 bases and J lost 10 bases. The V gene's germline CDR1 is LNHDA and CDR2 SQIVND (reference sequence). The CDR3 protein is CASSTQGDGSPLHF. The DNA for the CDR3 is TGTGCCAGTAGTACTCAGGGGGATGGATCACCCCTCCACTTT.

J is TRBJ2-2 and V is TRBV7-4; 7 bases map to TRBD2. The CDR3 runs 15 residues. Per germline, CDR1 SGHVT and CDR2 SQSDAQ. With V trimmed by 1 base and J by 5 bases, 4 bases remained unmatched. Here the CDR3 reads CASSLGLRETGELFF. The CDR3 DNA is TGTGCCAGCAGCTTAGGTTTGCGGGAGACCGGGGAGCTGTTTTTT.

This clonotype was recorded at least ten times. The V and J genes are TRBV28 and TRBJ2-5; 7 bases are shared with TRBD2. The CDR3 has 16 residues. Germline V gene lookup returns CDR1 MDHEN and CDR2 SYDVKM. V lost 5 bases and J lost 5; bases outside the gene matches: 14. For the CDR3, the DNA is TGTGCCAGCAGTCTAGCTGGTGGGAGGGCCGTTGAGACCCAGTACTTC. Its protein is CASSLAGGRAVETQYF. The full variable domain, its missing parts supplied by reference TRBV28 and TRBJ2-5, is DVKVTQSSRYLVKRTGEKVFLECVQDMDHENMFWYRQDPGLGLRLIYFSYDVKMKEKGDIPEGYSVSREKKERFSLILESASTNQTSMYLCASSLAGGRAVETQYFGPGTRLLVL.

The V and J genes are TRBV27 and TRBJ2-2; 8 positions match TRBD2. Germline V gene data show CDR1 as MNHEY and CDR2 as SMNVEV (reference sequence). The V segment lost 7 bases and the J segment 2 bases; nucleotides outside the gene matches: 12. The CDR3 loop spans 17 amino acids. CDR3 sequence reads: CASTGADGRANTGELFF. The DNA for the CDR3 is TGTGCCAGCACGGGGGCTGACGGGAGGGCCAACACCGGGGAGCTGTTTTTT.

The chain uses TRBV3-1 and TRBJ2-5; 7 nucleotides align to TRBD1. CDR3 size: 17 residues. Germline V gene sequence: CDR1 LGHDT, CDR2 YNNKEL (reference sequence). Trimming cost V 5 bases and J 4 bases; bases outside gene matches: 16. This chain's CDR3 is CASSYRGRSPLGETQYF. Here the CDR3 DNA reads TGTGCCAGCAGCTACAGGGGCCGGAGCCCTCTGGGAGAGACCCAGTACTTC.